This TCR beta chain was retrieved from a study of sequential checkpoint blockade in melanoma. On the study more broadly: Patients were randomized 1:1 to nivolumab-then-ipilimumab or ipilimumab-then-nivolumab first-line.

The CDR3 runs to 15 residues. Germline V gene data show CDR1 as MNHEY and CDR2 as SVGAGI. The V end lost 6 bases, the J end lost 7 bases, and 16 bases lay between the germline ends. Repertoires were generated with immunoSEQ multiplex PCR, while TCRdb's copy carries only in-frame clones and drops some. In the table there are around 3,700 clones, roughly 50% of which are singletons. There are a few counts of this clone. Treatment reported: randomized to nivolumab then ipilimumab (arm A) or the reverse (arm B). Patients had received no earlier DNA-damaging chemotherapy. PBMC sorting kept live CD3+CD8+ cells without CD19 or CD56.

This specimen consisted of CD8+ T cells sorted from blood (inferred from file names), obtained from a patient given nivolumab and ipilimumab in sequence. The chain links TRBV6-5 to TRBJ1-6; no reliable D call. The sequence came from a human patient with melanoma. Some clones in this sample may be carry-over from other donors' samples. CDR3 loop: CASRALEGGNSPLHF. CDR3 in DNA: TGTGCCAGCAGGGCCCTCGAGGGAGGGAATTCACCCCTCCACTTT.